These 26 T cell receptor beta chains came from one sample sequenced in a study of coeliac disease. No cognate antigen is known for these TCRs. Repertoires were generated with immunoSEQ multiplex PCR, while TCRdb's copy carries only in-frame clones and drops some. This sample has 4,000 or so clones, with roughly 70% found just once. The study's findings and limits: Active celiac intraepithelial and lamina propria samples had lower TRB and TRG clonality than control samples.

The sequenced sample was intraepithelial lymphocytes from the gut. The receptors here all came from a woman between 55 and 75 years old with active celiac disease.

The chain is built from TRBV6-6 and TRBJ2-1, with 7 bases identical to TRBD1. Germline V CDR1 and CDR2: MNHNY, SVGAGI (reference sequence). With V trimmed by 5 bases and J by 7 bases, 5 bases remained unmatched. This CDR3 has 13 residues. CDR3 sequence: CASSRQGRNEQFF. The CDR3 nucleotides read TGTGCCAGCAGTAGACAGGGTCGGAATGAGCAGTTCTTC.

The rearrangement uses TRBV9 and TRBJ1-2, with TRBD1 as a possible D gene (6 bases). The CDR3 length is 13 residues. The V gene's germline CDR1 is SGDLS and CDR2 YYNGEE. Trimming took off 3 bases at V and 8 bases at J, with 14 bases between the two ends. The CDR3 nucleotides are TGTGCCAGCAGCGCCCACAGGGTTAGCGGCTACACCTTC. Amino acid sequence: CASSAHRVSGYTF. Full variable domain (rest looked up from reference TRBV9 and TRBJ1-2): DSGVTQTPKHLITATGQRVTLRCSPRSGDLSVYWYQQSLDQGLQFLIQYYNGEERAKGNILERFSAQQFPDLHSELNLSSLELGDSALYFCASSAHRVSGYTFGSGTRLTVV.

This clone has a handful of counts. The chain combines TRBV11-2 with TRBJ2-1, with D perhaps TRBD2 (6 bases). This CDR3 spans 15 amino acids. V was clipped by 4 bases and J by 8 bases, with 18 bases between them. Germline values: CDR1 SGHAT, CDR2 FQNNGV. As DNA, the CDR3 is TGTGCCAGCAGCTCGTCTTGGACGGGAGACCATGAGCAGTTCTTC. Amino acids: CASSSSWTGDHEQFF.

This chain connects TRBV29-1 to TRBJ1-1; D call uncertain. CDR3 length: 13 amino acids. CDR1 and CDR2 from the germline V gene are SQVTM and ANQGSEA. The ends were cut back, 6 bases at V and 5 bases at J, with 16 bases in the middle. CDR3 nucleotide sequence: TGCAGCGTAGTTGTCCAGGAGGGAACTGAAGCTTTCTTT. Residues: CSVVVQEGTEAFF.

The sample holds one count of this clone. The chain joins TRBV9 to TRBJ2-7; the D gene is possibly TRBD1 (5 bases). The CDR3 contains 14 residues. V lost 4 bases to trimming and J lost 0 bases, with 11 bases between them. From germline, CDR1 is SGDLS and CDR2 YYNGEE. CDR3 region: CASSTGVSSYEQYF. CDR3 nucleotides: TGTGCCAGCAGCACAGGCGTAAGCTCCTACGAGCAGTACTTC.

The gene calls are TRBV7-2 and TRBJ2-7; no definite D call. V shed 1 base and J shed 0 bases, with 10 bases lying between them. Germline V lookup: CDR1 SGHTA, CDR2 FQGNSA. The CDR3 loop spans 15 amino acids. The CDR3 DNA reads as TGTGCCAGCAGCTTAGAGGCGGTGGGCTCCTACGAGCAGTACTTC. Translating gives CASSLEAVGSYEQYF. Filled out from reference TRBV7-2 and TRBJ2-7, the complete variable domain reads GAGVSQSPSNKVTEKGKDVELRCDPISGHTALYWYRQSLGQGLEFLIYFQGNSAPDKSGLPSDRFSAERTGGSVSTLTIQRTQQEDSAVYLCASSLEAVGSYEQYFGPGTRLTVT.

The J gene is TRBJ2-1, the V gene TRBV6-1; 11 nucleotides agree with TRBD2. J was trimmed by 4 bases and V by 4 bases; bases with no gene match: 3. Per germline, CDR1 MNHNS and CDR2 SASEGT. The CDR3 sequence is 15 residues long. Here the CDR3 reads CASSAGTSGYNEQFF. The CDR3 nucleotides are TGTGCCAGCAGTGCGGGGACTAGCGGATACAATGAGCAGTTCTTC.

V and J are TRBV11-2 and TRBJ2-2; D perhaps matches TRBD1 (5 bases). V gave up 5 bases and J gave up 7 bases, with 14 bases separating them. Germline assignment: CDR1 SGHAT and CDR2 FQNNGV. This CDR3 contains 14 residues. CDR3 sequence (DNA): TGTGCCAGCAGCCCGCAGGGCAGTGGCGGGGAGCTGTTTTTT. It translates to CASSPQGSGGELFF.

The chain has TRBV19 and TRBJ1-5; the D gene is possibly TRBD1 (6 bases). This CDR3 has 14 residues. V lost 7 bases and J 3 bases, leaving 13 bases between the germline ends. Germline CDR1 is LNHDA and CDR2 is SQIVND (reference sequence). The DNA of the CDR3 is TGTGCCAGTAAGAACAGGGCTAACAATCAGCCCCAGCATTTT. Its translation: CASKNRANNQPQHF.

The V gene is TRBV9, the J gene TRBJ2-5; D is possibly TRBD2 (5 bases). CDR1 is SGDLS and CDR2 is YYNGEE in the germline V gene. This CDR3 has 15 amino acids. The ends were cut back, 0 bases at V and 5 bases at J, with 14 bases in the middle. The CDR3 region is CASSVALGSTETQYF. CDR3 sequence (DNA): TGTGCCAGCAGCGTAGCCTTAGGGAGTACGGAGACCCAGTACTTC.

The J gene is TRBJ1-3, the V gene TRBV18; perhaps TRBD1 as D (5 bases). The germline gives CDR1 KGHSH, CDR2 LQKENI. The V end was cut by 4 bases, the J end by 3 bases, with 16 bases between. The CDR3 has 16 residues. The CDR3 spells CASSLSFQGSGNTIYF. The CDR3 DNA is TGTGCCAGCTCACTTTCGTTTCAGGGAAGTGGAAACACCATATATTTT.

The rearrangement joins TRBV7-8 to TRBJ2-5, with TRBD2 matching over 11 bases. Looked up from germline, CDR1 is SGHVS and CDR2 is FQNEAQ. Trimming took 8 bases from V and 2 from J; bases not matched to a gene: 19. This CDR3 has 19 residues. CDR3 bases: TGTGCCAGCTGCCACTATACTGGGACTAGCGGTATAGTTCAAGAGACCCAGTACTTC. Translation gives CASCHYTGTSGIVQETQYF.

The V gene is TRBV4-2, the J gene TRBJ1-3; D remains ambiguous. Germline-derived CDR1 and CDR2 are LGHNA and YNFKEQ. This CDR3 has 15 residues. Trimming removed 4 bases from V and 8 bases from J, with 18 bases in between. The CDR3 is CASSPEGTGWHTIYF. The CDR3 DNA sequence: TGTGCCAGCAGCCCAGAGGGCACGGGGTGGCACACCATATATTTT.

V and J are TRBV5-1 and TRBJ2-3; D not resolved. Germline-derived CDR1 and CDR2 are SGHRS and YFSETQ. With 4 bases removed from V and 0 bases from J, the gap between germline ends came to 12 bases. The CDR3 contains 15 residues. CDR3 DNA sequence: TGCGCCAGCAGCCGACAAACCTCTAGCACAGATACGCAGTATTTT. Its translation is CASSRQTSSTDTQYF.

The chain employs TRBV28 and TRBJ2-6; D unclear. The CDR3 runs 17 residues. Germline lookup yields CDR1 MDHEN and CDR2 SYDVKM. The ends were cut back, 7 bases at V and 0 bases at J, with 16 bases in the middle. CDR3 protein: CASNEDKLLSGANVLTF. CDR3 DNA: TGTGCCAGCAACGAAGACAAACTCCTCTCTGGGGCCAACGTCCTGACTTTC.

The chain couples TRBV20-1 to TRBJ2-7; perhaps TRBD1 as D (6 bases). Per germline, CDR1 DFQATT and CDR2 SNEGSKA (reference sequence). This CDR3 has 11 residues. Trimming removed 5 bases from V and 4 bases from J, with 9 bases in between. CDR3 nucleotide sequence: TGCAGTGCTGAGGGGGAGTACGAGCAGTACTTC. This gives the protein CSAEGEYEQYF.

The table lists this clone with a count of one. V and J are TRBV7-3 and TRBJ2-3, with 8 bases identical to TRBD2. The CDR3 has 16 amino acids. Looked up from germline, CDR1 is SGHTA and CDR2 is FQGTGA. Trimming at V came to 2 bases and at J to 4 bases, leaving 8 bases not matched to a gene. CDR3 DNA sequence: TGTGCCAGCAGCTTATTAGCGGGAAGGTCCGCAGATACGCAGTATTTT. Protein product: CASSLLAGRSADTQYF.

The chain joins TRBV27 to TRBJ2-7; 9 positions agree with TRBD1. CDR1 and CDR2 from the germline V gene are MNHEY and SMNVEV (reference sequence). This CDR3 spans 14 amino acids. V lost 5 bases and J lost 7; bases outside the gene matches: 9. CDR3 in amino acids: CASSGDRATGEQYF. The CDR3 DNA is TGTGCCAGCAGTGGGGACAGGGCGACGGGGGAGCAGTACTTC.

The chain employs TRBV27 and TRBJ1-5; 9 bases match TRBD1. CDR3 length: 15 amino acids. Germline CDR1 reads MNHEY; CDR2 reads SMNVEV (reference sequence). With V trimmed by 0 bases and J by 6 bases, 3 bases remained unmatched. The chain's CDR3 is CASSLSGQGRQPQHF. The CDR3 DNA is TGTGCCAGCAGTTTATCCGGACAGGGGCGTCAGCCCCAGCATTTT.

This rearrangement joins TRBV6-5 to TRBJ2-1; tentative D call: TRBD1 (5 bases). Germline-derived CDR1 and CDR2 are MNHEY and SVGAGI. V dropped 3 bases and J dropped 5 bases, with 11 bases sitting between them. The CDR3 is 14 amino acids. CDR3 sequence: CASSYNVRDNEQFF. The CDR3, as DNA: TGTGCCAGCAGTTATAACGTCAGGGACAATGAGCAGTTCTTC.

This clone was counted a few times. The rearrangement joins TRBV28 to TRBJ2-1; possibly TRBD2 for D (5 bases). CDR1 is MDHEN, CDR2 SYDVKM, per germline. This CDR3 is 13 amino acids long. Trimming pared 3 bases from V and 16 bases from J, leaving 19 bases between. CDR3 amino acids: CASSFNYGVGEFF. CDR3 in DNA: TGTGCCAGCAGTTTTAACTACGGGGTAGGCGAATTCTTC.

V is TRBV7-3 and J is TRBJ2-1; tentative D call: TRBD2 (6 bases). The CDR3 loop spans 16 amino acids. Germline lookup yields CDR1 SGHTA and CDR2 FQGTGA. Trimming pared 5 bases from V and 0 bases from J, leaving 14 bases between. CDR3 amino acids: CASSPLFGSSYNEQFF. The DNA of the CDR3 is TGTGCCAGCAGCCCGCTTTTCGGGAGCTCCTACAATGAGCAGTTCTTC.

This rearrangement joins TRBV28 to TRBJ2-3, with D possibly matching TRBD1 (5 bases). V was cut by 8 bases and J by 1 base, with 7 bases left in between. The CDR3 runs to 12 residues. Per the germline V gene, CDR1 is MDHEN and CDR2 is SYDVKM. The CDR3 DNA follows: TGTGCCAGCGTCAGGGGCACAGATACGCAGTATTTT. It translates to CASVRGTDTQYF.

The CDR3 region is CASNIRQGANSNQPQHF. The CDR3 DNA reads TGTGCCAGTAATATCCGACAGGGGGCGAATAGCAATCAGCCCCAGCATTTT. This chain links TRBV19 with TRBJ1-5; TRBD1 aligns across 10 bases. CDR1 is LNHDA and CDR2 is SQIVND in the germline V gene (reference sequence). The V and J ends lost 7 bases and 0 bases, in that order; junction bases with no gene match: 9. The CDR3 is made up of 17 amino acids.

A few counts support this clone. For the CDR3, the DNA is TGCAGCGTGGGGCTAGGGTGGACCGGGGAGCTGTTTTTT. This encodes CSVGLGWTGELFF. The V call is TRBV29-1, the J call TRBJ2-2; maybe TRBD1 (5 bases). Trimming removed 6 bases from V and 5 bases from J, with 13 bases in between. From germline, CDR1 is SQVTM and CDR2 ANQGSEA. The CDR3 runs to 13 residues.

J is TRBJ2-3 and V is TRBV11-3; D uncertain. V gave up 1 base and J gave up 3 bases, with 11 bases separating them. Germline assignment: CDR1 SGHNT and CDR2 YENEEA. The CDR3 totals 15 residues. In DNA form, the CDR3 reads TGTGCCAGCAGCTTAGGCAGTACCCAAACAGATACGCAGTATTTT. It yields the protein CASSLGSTQTDTQYF. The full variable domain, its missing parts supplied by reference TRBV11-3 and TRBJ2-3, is EAGVVQSPRYKIIEKKQPVAFWCNPISGHNTLYWYLQNLGQGPELLIRYENEEAVDDSQLPKDRFSAERLKGVDSTLKIQPAELGDSAVYLCASSLGSTQTDTQYFGPGTRLTVL.